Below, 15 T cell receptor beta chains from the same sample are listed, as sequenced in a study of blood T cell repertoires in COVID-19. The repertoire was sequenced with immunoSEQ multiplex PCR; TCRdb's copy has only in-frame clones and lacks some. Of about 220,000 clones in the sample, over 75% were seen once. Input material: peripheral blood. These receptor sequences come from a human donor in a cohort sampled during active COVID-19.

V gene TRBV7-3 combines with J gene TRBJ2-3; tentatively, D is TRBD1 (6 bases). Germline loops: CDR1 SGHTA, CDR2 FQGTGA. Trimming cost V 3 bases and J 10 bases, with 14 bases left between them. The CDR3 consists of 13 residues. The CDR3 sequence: CASSFPGAGAQYF. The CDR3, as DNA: TGTGCCAGCAGCTTCCCAGGGGCCGGGGCGCAGTATTTT. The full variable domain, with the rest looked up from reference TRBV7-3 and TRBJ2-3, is GAGVSQTPSNKVTEKGKYVELRCDPISGHTALYWYRQSLGQGPEFLIYFQGTGAADDSGLPNDRFFAVRPEGSVSTLKIQRTERGDSAVYLCASSFPGAGAQYFGPGTRLTVL.

The CDR3 region has the DNA TGTGCCAGCAGCTTAATTGGGGTCCGATCGAGGGATGAGCAGTTCTTC. Translated, it gives CASSLIGVRSRDEQFF. The V gene is TRBV7-3, the J gene TRBJ2-1; D perhaps matches TRBD2 (5 bases). V lost 1 base and J 8 bases, leaving 18 bases between the germline ends. The CDR3 is made up of 16 amino acids. In germline, CDR1 is SGHTA, CDR2 FQGTGA.

The CDR3 sequence: CASRKGADEQYF. The CDR3 DNA reads as TGTGCCAGCAGAAAGGGGGCGGATGAGCAGTACTTC. V and J are TRBV2 and TRBJ2-7; 7 bases are a match to TRBD1. The germline gives CDR1 SNHLY, CDR2 FYNNEI. Trimming at V came to 6 bases and at J to 7 bases, leaving 6 bases not matched to a gene. The CDR3 loop spans 12 amino acids.

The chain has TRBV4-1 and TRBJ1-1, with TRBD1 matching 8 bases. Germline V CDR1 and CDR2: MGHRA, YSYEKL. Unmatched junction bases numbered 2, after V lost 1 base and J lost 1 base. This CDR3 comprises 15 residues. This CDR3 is CASSQGTGTNTEAFF. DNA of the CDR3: TGCGCCAGCAGCCAAGGGACAGGGACGAACACTGAAGCTTTCTTT.

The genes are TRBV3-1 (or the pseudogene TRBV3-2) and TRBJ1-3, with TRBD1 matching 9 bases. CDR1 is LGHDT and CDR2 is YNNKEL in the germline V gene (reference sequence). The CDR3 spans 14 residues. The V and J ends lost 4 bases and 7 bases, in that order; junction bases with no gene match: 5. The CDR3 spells CASSPGTGSNTIYF. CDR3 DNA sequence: TGTGCCAGCAGCCCAGGGACAGGGTCCAACACCATATATTTT.

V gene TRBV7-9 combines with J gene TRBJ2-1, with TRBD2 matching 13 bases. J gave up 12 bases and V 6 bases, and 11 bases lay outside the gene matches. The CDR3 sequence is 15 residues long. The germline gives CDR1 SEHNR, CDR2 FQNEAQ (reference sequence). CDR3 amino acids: CASSSGTSGVVGQFF. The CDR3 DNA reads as TGTGCCAGCAGTTCCGGGACTAGCGGGGTCGTGGGGCAGTTCTTC.

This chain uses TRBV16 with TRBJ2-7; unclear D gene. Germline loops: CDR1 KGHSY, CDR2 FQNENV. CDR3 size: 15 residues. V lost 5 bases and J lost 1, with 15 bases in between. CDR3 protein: CASSSQTPISYEQYF. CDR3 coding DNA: TGTGCCAGCAGCTCACAGACGCCCATATCCTACGAGCAGTACTTC.

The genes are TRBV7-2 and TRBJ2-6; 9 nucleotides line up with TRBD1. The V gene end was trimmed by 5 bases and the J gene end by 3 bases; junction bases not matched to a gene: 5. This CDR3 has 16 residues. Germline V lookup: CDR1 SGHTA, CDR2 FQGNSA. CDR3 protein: CASSLQGAFGANVLTF. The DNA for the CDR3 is TGTGCCAGCAGCCTACAGGGGGCATTTGGGGCCAACGTCCTGACTTTC.

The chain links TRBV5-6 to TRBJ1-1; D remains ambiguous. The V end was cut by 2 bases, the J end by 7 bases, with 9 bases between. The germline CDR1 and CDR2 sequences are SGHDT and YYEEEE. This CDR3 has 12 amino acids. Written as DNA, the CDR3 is TGTGCCAGCAGCTTTTACAGAGTTGAAGCTTTCTTT. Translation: CASSFYRVEAFF.

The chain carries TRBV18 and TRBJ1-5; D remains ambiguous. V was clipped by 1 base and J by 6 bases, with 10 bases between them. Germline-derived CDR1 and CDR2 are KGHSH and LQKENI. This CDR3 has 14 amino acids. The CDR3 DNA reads TGTGCCAGCTCACCACAAAAAGAGCGTCAGCCCCAGCATTTT. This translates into CASSPQKERQPQHF.

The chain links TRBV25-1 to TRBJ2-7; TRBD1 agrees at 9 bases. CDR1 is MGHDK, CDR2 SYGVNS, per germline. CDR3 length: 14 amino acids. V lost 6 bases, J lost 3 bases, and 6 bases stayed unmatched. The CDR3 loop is CASRGQGWFYEQYF. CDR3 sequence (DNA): TGTGCCAGCAGGGGACAGGGATGGTTCTACGAGCAGTACTTC.

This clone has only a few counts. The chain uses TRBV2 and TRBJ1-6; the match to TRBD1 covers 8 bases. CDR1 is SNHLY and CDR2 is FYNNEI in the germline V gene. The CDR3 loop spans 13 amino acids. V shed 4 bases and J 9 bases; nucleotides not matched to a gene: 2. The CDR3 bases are TGTGCCAGCAGTGGACAGGGGAGTTCACCCCTCCACTTT. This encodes CASSGQGSSPLHF.

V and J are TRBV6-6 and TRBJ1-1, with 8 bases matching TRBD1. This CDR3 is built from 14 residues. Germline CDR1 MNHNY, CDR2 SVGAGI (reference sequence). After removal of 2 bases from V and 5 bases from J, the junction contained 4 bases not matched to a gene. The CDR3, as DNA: TGTGCCAGCAGTTACGCAGGACAGGGAACTGAAGCTTTCTTT. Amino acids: CASSYAGQGTEAFF.

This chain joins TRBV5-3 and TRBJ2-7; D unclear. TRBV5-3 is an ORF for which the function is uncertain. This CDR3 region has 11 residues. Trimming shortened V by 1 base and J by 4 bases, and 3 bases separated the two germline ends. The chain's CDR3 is CARSLQYEQYF. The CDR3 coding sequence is TGTGCCAGAAGCTTGCAGTACGAGCAGTACTTC.

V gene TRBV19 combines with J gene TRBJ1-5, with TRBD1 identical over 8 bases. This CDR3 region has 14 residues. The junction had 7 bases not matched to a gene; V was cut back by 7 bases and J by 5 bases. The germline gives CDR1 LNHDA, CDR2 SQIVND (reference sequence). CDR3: CASIPTGGDQPQHF. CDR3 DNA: TGTGCCAGTATCCCTACAGGGGGGGATCAGCCCCAGCATTTT.